These 3 T cell receptor beta chains came from one sample sequenced in a study of T-cell reconstitution after alpha-beta-depleted transplantation in children. The TCRbeta library incorporated unique molecular identifiers. TCRdb called the PCR reads again in MiXCR, with one record for every CDR3 protein. The repertoire holds about 420,000 distinct CDR3 sequences, with approximately 11% as singletons. Specimen: PBMCs from the stem cell graft donor, collected from the stem cell graft. These receptor sequences come from a human donor who donated a stem cell graft to a child with acute myeloid leukemia.

Only a few counts were recorded for this clonotype. The chain links TRBV4-1 to TRBJ1-5; D remains unclear. The germline CDR1 and CDR2 sequences are MGHRA and YSYEKL. Trimming removed 0 bases at V and 0 bases at J, with 6 bases between. The CDR3 totals 15 residues. CDR3 sequence (DNA): TGCGCCAGCAGCCAAGATAAGGGTAGCAATCAGCCCCAGCATTTT. Translation gives CASSQDKGSNQPQHF.

This clonotype was seen at least ten times. The chain recombines TRBV5-1 with TRBJ2-7; D possibly uses TRBD1 or TRBD2 (5 bases each). The V end lost 4 bases, the J end lost 1 base, and 9 bases lay between the germline ends. CDR1 is SGHRS and CDR2 is YFSETQ in the germline V gene. This CDR3 has 13 residues. The DNA for the CDR3 is TGCGCCAGCAGCCGGGACGGTTCCTACGAGCAGTACGTC. This encodes CASSRDGSYEQYV.

The sample holds a few counts of this clonotype. This chain joins TRBV7-9 and TRBJ2-3; 9 nucleotides align to TRBD1. The CDR3 loop spans 15 amino acids. V shed 2 bases and J 4 bases; nucleotides not matched to a gene: 4. Per the germline V gene, CDR1 is SEHNR and CDR2 is FQNEAQ (reference sequence). This CDR3 reads CASSLSGQGSDTQYF. The CDR3 region has the DNA TGTGCCAGCAGCTTATCGGGACAGGGCTCAGATACGCAGTATTTT.